The present entry profiles one T cell receptor beta chain with its context. V was shortened by 4 bases and J by 8 bases, with 14 bases between the two germline ends. Germline lookup yields CDR1 SGHRS and CDR2 YFSETQ. The CDR3 is 13 residues long. The data are from a study of blood T cell repertoires in COVID-19. Only in-frame clones appear in the TCRdb table, and some are missing; sequencing was by immunoSEQ multiplex PCR. Of just over 25,000 clones in the sample, 90% were seen once. The sample comprised peripheral blood. This sequence joins TRBV5-1 and TRBJ2-3; D remains unclear. This clonotype originated in a human donor in a cohort sampled during active COVID-19. CDR3 loop: CASSQTEVGTQYF. The CDR3 nucleotides are TGCGCCAGCAGCCAAACCGAGGTTGGTACGCAGTATTTT.